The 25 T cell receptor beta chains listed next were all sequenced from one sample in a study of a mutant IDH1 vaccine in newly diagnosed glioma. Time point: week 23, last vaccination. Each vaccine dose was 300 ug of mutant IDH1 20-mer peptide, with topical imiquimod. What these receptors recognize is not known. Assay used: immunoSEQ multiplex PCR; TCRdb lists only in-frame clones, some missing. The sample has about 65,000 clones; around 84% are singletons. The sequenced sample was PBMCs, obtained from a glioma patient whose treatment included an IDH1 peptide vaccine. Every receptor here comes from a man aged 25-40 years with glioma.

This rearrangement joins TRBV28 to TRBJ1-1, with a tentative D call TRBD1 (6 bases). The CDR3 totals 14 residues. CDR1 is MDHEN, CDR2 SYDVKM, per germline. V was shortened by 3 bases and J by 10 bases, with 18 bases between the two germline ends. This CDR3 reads CASSFPGHWGGAFF. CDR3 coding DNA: TGTGCCAGCAGTTTCCCGGGACATTGGGGCGGAGCTTTCTTT.

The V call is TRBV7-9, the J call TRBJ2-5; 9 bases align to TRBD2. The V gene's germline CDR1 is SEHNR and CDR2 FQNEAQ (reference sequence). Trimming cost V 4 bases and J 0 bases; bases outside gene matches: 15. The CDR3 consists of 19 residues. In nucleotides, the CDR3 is TGTGCCAGCAGCTACCCCAGGGGATCTAGCGGGGATAACCAAGAGACCCAGTACTTC. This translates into CASSYPRGSSGDNQETQYF.

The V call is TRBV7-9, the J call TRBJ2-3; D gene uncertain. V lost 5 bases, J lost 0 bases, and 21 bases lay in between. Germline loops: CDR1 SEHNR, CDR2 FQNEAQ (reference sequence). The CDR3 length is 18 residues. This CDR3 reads CASSLPGPTMTSTDTQYF. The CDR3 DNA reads TGTGCCAGCAGCCTCCCGGGTCCGACAATGACTAGCACAGATACGCAGTATTTT.

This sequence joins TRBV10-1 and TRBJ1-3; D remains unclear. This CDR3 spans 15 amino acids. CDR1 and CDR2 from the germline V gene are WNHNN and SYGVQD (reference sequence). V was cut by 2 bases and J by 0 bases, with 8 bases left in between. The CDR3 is CASSEPDSSGNTIYF. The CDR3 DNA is TGCGCCAGCAGTGAGCCGGATAGCTCTGGAAACACCATATATTTT.

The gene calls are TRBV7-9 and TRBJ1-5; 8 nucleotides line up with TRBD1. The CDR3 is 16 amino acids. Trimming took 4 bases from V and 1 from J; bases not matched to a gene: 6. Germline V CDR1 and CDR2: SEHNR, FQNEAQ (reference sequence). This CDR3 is CASSSTGGFSNQPQHF. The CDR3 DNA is TGTGCCAGCAGCTCAACAGGGGGATTCAGCAATCAGCCCCAGCATTTT.

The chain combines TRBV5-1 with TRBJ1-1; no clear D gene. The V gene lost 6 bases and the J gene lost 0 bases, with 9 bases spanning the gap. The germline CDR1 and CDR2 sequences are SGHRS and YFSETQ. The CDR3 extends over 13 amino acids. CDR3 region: CASKTQVNTEAFF. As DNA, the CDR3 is TGCGCCAGCAAGACCCAAGTGAACACTGAAGCTTTCTTT.

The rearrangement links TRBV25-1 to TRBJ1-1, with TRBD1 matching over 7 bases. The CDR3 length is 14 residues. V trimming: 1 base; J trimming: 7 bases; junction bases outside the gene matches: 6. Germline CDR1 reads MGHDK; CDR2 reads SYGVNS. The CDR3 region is CASSEWGQGGEAFF. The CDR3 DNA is TGTGCCAGCAGTGAATGGGGTCAGGGGGGTGAAGCTTTCTTT.

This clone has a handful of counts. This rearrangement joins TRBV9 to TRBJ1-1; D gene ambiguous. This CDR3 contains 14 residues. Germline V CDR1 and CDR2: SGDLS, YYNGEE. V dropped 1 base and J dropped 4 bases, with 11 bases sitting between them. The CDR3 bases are TGTGCCAGCAGCGTACAGGAGGGCGCCACTGAAGCTTTCTTT. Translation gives CASSVQEGATEAFF.

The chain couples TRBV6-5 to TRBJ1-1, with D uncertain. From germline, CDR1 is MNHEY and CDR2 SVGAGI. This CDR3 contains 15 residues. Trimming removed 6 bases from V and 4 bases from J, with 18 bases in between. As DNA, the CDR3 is TGTGCCAGCAGCACCCTCCTCAGCTGGGGCACTGAAGCTTTCTTT. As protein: CASSTLLSWGTEAFF.

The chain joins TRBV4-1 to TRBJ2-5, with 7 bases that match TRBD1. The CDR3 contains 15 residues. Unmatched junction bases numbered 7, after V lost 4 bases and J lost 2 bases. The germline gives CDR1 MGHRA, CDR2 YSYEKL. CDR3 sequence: CASSLSPGQQETQYF. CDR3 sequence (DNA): TGCGCCAGCAGCCTCAGTCCGGGACAGCAAGAGACCCAGTACTTC.

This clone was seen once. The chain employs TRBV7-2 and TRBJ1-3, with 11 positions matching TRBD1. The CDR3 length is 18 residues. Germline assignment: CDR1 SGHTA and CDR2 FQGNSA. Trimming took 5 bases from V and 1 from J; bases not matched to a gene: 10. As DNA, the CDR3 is TGTGCCAGCAGCCCCTGGACAGGGGGCTTTGTTTCTGGAAACACCATATATTTT. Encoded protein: CASSPWTGGFVSGNTIYF. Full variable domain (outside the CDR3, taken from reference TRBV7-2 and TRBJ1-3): GAGVSQSPSNKVTEKGKDVELRCDPISGHTALYWYRQSLGQGLEFLIYFQGNSAPDKSGLPSDRFSAERTGGSVSTLTIQRTQQEDSAVYLCASSPWTGGFVSGNTIYFGEGSWLTVV.

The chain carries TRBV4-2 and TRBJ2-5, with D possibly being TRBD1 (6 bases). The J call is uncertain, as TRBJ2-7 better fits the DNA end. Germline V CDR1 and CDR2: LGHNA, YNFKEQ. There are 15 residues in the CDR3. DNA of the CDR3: TGTGCCAGCAGCCAAGGAGGGGGACCCCCCTACGAGCAGTACTTC. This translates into CASSQGGGPPYEQYF.

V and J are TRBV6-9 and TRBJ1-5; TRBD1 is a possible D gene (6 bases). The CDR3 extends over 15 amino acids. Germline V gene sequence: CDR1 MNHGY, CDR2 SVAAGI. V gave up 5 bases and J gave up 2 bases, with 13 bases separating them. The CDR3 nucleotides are TGTGCCAGCAGTGAATCGGCAGGGGGCAATCAGCCCCAGCATTTT. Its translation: CASSESAGGNQPQHF.

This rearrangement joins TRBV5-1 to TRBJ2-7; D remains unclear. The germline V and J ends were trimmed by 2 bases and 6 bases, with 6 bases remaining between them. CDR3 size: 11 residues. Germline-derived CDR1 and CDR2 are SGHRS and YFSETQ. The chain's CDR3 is CASSLTSEQYF. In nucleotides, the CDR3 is TGCGCCAGCAGCTTAACCAGCGAGCAGTACTTC.

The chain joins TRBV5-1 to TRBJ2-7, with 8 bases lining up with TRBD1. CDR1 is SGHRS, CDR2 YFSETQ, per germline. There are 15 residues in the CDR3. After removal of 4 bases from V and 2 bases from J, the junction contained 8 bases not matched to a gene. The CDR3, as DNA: TGCGCCAGCAGCCCGTCGACAGGGGTTGCCTACGAGCAGTACTTC. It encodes CASSPSTGVAYEQYF.

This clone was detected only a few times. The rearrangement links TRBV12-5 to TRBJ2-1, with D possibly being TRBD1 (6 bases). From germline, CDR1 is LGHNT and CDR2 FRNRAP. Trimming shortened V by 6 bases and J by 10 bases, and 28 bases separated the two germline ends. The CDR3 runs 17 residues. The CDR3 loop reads CASGDDTRGRGNSEQFF. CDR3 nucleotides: TGTGCTAGTGGGGACGACACCCGGGGCAGGGGTAACTCGGAGCAGTTCTTC.

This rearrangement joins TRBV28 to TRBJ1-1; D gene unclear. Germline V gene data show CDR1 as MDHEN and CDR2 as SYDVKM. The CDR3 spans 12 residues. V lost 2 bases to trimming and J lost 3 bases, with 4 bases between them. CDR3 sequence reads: CASSLDYTEAFF. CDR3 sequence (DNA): TGTGCCAGCAGTTTAGATTACACTGAAGCTTTCTTT.

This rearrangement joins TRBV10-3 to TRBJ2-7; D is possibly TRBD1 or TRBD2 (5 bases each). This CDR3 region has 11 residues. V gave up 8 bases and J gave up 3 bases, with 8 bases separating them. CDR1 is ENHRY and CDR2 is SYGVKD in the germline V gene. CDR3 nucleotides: TGTGCCATCTCAGGGAGCTACGAGCAGTACTTC. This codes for CAISGSYEQYF.

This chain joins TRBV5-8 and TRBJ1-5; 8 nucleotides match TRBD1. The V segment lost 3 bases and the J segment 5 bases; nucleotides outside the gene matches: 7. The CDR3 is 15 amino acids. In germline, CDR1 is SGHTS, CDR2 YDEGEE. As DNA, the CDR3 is TGTGCCAGCAGCTCCCGGACAGGGCTTCATCAGCCCCAGCATTTT. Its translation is CASSSRTGLHQPQHF.

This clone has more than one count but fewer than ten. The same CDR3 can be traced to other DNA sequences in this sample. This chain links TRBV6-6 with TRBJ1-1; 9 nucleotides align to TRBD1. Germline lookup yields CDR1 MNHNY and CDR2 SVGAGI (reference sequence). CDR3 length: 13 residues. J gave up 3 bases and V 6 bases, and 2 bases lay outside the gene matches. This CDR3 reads CASRGQGDTEAFF. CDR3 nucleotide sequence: TGTGCCAGCAGGGGACAGGGAGACACTGAAGCTTTCTTT.

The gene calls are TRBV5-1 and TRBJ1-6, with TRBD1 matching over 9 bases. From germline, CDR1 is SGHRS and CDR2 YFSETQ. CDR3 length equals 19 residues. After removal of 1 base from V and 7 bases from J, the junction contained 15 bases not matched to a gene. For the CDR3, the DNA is TGCGCCAGCAGCTTGACCGCCGGTACTATGACAGGGGGGAATTCACCCCTCCACTTT. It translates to CASSLTAGTMTGGNSPLHF.

In nucleotides, the CDR3 is TGCGCCAGCAGCTGGGAACGGGGGTACGGCGAGCAGTACTTC. As protein: CASSWERGYGEQYF. This sequence joins TRBV5-1 and TRBJ2-7, with D maybe TRBD2 (6 bases). From germline, CDR1 is SGHRS and CDR2 YFSETQ. V was trimmed by 3 bases and J by 6 bases, leaving 16 bases between them. The CDR3 has 14 amino acids.

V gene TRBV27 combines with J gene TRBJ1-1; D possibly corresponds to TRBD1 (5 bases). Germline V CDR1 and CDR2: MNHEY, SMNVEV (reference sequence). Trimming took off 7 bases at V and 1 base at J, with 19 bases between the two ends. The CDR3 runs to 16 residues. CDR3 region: CASTKGRLAGNTEAFF. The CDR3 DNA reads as TGTGCCAGCACCAAGGGACGGTTGGCGGGGAACACTGAAGCTTTCTTT.

CDR3 amino acids: CASSLGTGEQYF. The CDR3 bases are TGTGCCAGCAGCTTAGGAACGGGTGAGCAGTACTTC. V usage is TRBV7-2 and J usage is TRBJ2-7; no definite D call. Trimming took 1 base from V and 7 from J, leaving 8 bases between them. CDR3 length: 12 amino acids. Germline V gives CDR1 SGHTA, CDR2 FQGNSA.

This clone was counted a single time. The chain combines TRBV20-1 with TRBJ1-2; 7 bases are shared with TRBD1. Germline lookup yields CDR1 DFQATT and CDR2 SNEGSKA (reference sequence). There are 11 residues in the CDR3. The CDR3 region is CSARDSLKNTF. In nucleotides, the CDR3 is TGCAGCGCACGGGACAGCTTGAAGAACACCTTC.